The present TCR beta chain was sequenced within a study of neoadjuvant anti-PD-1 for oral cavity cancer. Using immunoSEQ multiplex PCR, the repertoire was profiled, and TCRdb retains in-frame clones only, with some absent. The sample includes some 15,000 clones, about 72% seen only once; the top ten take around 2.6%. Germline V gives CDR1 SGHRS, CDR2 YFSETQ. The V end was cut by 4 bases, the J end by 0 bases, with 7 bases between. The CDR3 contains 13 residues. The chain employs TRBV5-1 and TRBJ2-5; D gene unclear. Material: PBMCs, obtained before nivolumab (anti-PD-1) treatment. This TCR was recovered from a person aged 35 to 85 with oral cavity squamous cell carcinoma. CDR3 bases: TGCGCCAGCAGCCCTTTGGACCAAGAGACCCAGTACTTC. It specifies CASSPLDQETQYF.